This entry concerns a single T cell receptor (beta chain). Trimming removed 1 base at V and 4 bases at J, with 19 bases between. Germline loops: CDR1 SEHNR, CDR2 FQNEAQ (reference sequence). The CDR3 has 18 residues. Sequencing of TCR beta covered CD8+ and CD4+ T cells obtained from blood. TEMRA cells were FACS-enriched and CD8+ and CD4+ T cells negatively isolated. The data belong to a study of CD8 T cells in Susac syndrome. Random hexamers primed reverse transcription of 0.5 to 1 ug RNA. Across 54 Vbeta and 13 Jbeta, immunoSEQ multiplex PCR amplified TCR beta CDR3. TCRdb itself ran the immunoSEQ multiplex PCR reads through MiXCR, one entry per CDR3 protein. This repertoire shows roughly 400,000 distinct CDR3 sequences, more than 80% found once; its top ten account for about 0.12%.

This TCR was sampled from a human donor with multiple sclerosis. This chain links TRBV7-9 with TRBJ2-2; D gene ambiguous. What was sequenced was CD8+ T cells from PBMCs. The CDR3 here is CASSLVSGNPLRTGELFF. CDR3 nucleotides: TGTGCCAGCAGCTTAGTATCTGGCAACCCCTTACGCACCGGGGAGCTGTTTTTT.